Following are 23 T cell receptor beta chains from one sample sequenced in a study of blood T cells in healthy people across ages. A second PCR, run for about 6 to 11 cycles, used a sample-barcoded 5' primer plus a J-beta primer mix. TCRdb processed the 5' RACE reads anew with MiXCR; each CDR3 protein has one entry. The table records around 990,000 distinct CDR3 sequences, about 23% of them present only once. The same data also contributed to another study, on T cells of mothers and their children.

Source material: blood. Receptors originate from a girl aged 2 to 10 in good health.

The chain recombines TRBV27 with TRBJ1-2, with a tentative D call TRBD1 (5 bases). This CDR3 is 13 amino acids long. CDR1 is MNHEY and CDR2 is SMNVEV in the germline V gene (reference sequence). Between the trimmed V and J ends, which lost 5 bases and 8 bases, there was a span of 15 bases. The CDR3 region is CASSLSRGKGYTF. The CDR3 DNA is TGTGCCAGCAGTCTTAGTAGGGGTAAGGGCTACACCTTC.

This clonotype has more than one count but fewer than ten. This sequence joins TRBV6-5 and TRBJ1-5; D is ambiguous. V was shortened by 0 bases and J by 6 bases, with 6 bases between the two germline ends. Germline loops: CDR1 MNHEY, CDR2 SVGAGI. This CDR3 is 13 amino acids long. The CDR3 protein is CASSYSSGQPQHF. The CDR3 coding sequence is TGTGCCAGCAGTTACTCGAGTGGTCAGCCCCAGCATTTT.

With regard to this clonotype: Its ends do not fully match the called genes, so a read error is possible. The CDR3 nucleotides read TGCGCCACCAGTGAGCGAAACACCGGGGAGCTGTTTTTT. Translation gives CATSERNTGELFF. The J gene is TRBJ2-2, the V gene TRBV24-1, with D hard to call. The CDR3 sequence is 13 residues long. Germline CDR1 KGHDR, CDR2 SFDVKD.

The V and J genes are TRBV12-3 or TRBV12-4 and TRBJ2-5; D is uncertain. The length of the CDR3 is 14 residues. The V gene lost 3 bases and the J gene lost 1 base, with 9 bases spanning the gap. This chain's CDR3 is CASSLRQLQETQYF. The CDR3 DNA reads TGTGCCAGCAGTTTGAGGCAGCTCCAAGAGACCCAGTACTTC.

The table lists this clonotype with a few counts. J is TRBJ1-1 and V is TRBV6-2 or TRBV6-3; TRBD1 aligns across 7 bases. The CDR3 is 13 amino acids. J gave up 3 bases and V 6 bases, and 4 bases lay outside the gene matches. Germline CDR1 MNHEY, CDR2 SVGEGT. CDR3 residues: CASSYDRDTEAFF. CDR3 in DNA: TGTGCCAGCAGCTATGACAGGGACACTGAAGCTTTCTTT.

The chain uses TRBV12-3 or TRBV12-4 and TRBJ2-5; TRBD2 matches at 10 bases. With 6 bases clipped from V and 4 bases from J, the junction kept 8 bases outside the gene matches. The CDR3 has 15 amino acids. CDR3 in DNA: TGTGCCAGCAGCCAGGGGGGGACTAGCGTAGAGACCCAGTACTTC. This sequence encodes CASSQGGTSVETQYF.

The chain employs TRBV5-1 and TRBJ2-5; D call uncertain. This CDR3 is 13 amino acids long. Germline V lookup: CDR1 SGHRS, CDR2 YFSETQ. V dropped 7 bases and J dropped 2 bases, with 12 bases sitting between them. The CDR3: CASADPTQETQYF. The CDR3 bases are TGCGCCAGCGCTGACCCGACTCAAGAGACCCAGTACTTC. Full variable domain (missing parts from reference TRBV5-1 and TRBJ2-5): KAGVTQTPRYLIKTRGQQVTLSCSPISGHRSVSWYQQTPGQGLQFLFEYFSETQRNKGNFPGRFSGRQFSNSRSEMNVSTLELGDSALYLCASADPTQETQYFGPGTRLLVL.

This clonotype came up once. V and J are TRBV4-2 and TRBJ1-2, with no clear D. The length of the CDR3 is 13 residues. Germline V gives CDR1 LGHNA, CDR2 YNFKEQ. Trimming took off 0 bases at V and 7 bases at J, with 9 bases between the two ends. Here the CDR3 reads CASSQDLVGGYTF. The DNA of the CDR3 is TGTGCCAGCAGCCAAGATCTCGTTGGTGGCTACACCTTC.

The chain is built from TRBV18 and TRBJ1-2; TRBD1 matches 9 bases. Trimming at V came to 9 bases and at J to 7 bases, leaving 9 bases not matched to a gene. Germline CDR1 KGHSH, CDR2 LQKENI. This CDR3 has 13 residues. In DNA, the CDR3 is TGTGCCAGTAATACAGGGGGCGCTTCTGGCTACACCTTC. It yields the protein CASNTGGASGYTF.

V and J are TRBV29-1 and TRBJ2-5; 9 bases fit TRBD1. Germline V gives CDR1 SQVTM, CDR2 ANQGSEA. With V trimmed by 0 bases and J by 3 bases, 8 bases remained unmatched. This CDR3 region has 16 residues. The CDR3 loop reads CSVEDWWDRAEETQYF. The DNA of the CDR3 is TGCAGCGTTGAAGATTGGTGGGACAGGGCAGAAGAGACCCAGTACTTC.

CDR3: CSASPRDRFKTYEQYF. The DNA for the CDR3 is TGCAGTGCTAGTCCCCGGGATCGGTTTAAAACCTACGAGCAGTACTTC. V gene TRBV20-1 combines with J gene TRBJ2-5; D is possibly TRBD2 (5 bases). The J call may be faulty, since TRBJ2-7 better matches the DNA end. The CDR3 extends over 16 amino acids. CDR1 is DFQATT, CDR2 SNEGSKA, per germline (reference sequence).

This clonotype has more than one count but fewer than ten. The V gene is TRBV20-1, the J gene TRBJ2-5; 9 bases are shared with TRBD1. CDR3 length equals 16 residues. The J segment lost 5 bases and the V segment lost 0 bases, leaving 10 bases of the junction unmatched. CDR1 is DFQATT and CDR2 is SNEGSKA in the germline V gene (reference sequence). The CDR3 reads CSARDLGGQGWETQYF. The CDR3 DNA reads TGCAGTGCTAGAGATCTGGGGGGACAGGGCTGGGAGACCCAGTACTTC.

V is TRBV28 and J is TRBJ2-1; D possibly corresponds to TRBD1 (6 bases). The J call may be wrong; the DNA end is better matched by TRBJ2-5. The CDR3 contains 15 residues. Germline assignment: CDR1 MDHEN and CDR2 SYDVKM. The CDR3 sequence is CASSLGGTDRETQYF. CDR3 DNA: TGTGCCAGCAGTTTAGGGGGAACGGACAGAGAGACCCAGTACTTC.

In DNA, the CDR3 is TGCAGCTCCCGCGGGGGGCCCTTTATTGAGCAGTTCTTC. This sequence encodes CSSRGGPFIEQFF. The V gene is TRBV29-1, the J gene TRBJ2-1, with 8 bases matching TRBD2. The germline V gene encodes CDR1 SQVTM and CDR2 ANQGSEA. V gave up 8 bases and J gave up 9 bases; unmatched junction bases: 12. The CDR3 spans 13 residues.

The rearrangement joins TRBV11-3 to TRBJ2-1; 9 positions match TRBD2. V dropped 5 bases and J dropped 6; count of bases not matched to a gene: 8. From germline, CDR1 is SGHNT and CDR2 YENEEA. The CDR3 sequence is 15 residues long. CDR3 amino acids: CASSPLGGRGNEQFF. Here the CDR3 DNA reads TGTGCCAGCAGCCCGCTGGGCGGGAGGGGCAATGAGCAGTTCTTC.

The gene calls are TRBV18 and TRBJ1-5, with unresolved D. CDR1 KGHSH and CDR2 LQKENI come from the germline V gene. The CDR3 is 13 amino acids. Trimming left V 4 bases short and J 0 bases short, with 4 bases between. This CDR3 reads CASSHDSNQPQHF. The DNA of the CDR3 is TGTGCCAGCTCACACGATAGCAATCAGCCCCAGCATTTT.

The CDR3 sequence is CAAHRDQTNQQYF. DNA of the CDR3: TGTGCCGCCCACCGGGACCAAACTAATCAGCAGTACTTC. The V call is TRBV10-3, the J call TRBJ2-7, with D perhaps TRBD1 or TRBD2 (5 bases each). The germline CDR1 and CDR2 sequences are ENHRY and SYGVKD. The CDR3 has 13 amino acids. Trimming removed 11 bases at V and 8 bases at J, with 22 bases between.

V usage is TRBV20-1 and J usage is TRBJ2-5, with 7 bases fitting TRBD2. The tail of the sequence fits TRBJ2-1 better, so the J call may be wrong. The CDR3 covers 14 residues. CDR1 DFQATT and CDR2 SNEGSKA come from the germline V gene (reference sequence). The CDR3 sequence: CSADGGVWSNEQFF. The CDR3 DNA sequence: TGCAGTGCGGATGGGGGGGTTTGGAGCAATGAGCAGTTCTTC.

V gene TRBV6-5 combines with J gene TRBJ2-7; possible D gene TRBD2, 6 bases. The CDR3 has 16 amino acids. CDR1 MNHEY and CDR2 SVGAGI come from the germline V gene. V shed 0 bases and J shed 6 bases, with 18 bases lying between them. The CDR3 region is CASSYSPSGLTFEQYF. Here the CDR3 DNA reads TGTGCCAGCAGTTACTCCCCCTCGGGACTTACCTTCGAGCAGTACTTC.

The gene calls are TRBV5-1 and TRBJ1-1; D uncertain. The CDR3 has 12 amino acids. Germline CDR1 is SGHRS and CDR2 is YFSETQ. V gave up 4 bases and J gave up 7 bases, with 11 bases separating them. DNA for the CDR3: TGCGCCAGCAGCCTCGACACGAGTGAAGCTTTCTTT. Protein sequence: CASSLDTSEAFF.

The genes are TRBV18 and TRBJ1-4; D perhaps matches TRBD1 (6 bases). This CDR3 is built from 16 residues. CDR1 is KGHSH and CDR2 is LQKENI in the germline V gene. Trimming took 3 bases from V and 2 from J, leaving 13 bases between them. The CDR3 sequence: CASSPFSGVTNEKLFF. CDR3 coding DNA: TGTGCCAGCTCACCTTTCTCAGGGGTGACTAATGAAAAACTGTTTTTT.

The genes are TRBV6-6 and TRBJ2-5; D gene ambiguous. The J call may be wrong; the DNA end is better matched by TRBJ2-7. CDR3 length: 13 amino acids. Germline V CDR1 and CDR2: MNHNY, SVGAGI (reference sequence). CDR3 protein: CASSTPIESEQYF. The CDR3 region has the DNA TGTGCCAGCAGTACCCCCATCGAGTCCGAGCAGTACTTC.

This clonotype was observed a few times. The chain has TRBV7-2 and TRBJ2-5; tentative D call: TRBD2 (5 bases). V lost 0 bases and J lost 3, with 11 bases in between. The CDR3 is made up of 15 amino acids. In germline, CDR1 is SGHTA, CDR2 FQGNSA. The CDR3 DNA reads as TGTGCCAGCAGCTTAGCCGCCCTGAGGGAAGAGACCCAGTACTTC. Amino acid sequence: CASSLAALREETQYF. Full variable domain (rest looked up from reference TRBV7-2 and TRBJ2-5): GAGVSQSPSNKVTEKGKDVELRCDPISGHTALYWYRQSLGQGLEFLIYFQGNSAPDKSGLPSDRFSAERTGGSVSTLTIQRTQQEDSAVYLCASSLAALREETQYFGPGTRLLVL.